This entry lists 18 T cell receptor beta chains sequenced from one sample in a study of radiation and T cells in renal cell carcinoma. Regarding time point: baseline pretreatment blood. Treatment given: 15 Gy SBRT to primary tumor, nephrectomy 4 weeks later. Libraries were prepared by immunoSEQ multiplex PCR; TCRdb keeps only in-frame clonotypes and omits some of them. Found here are some 150,000 clones, 83% of them singletons; the top ten hold under 25%. The sample consisted of blood, taken from a patient whose treatment included radiotherapy and nephrectomy. These TCRs come from a woman between 45 and 65 years old with renal cell carcinoma.

The chain couples TRBV6-5 to TRBJ2-7; perhaps TRBD1 as D (5 bases). Trimming removed 2 bases at V and 2 bases at J, with 7 bases between. The germline V gene encodes CDR1 MNHEY and CDR2 SVGAGI. The CDR3 runs to 13 residues. The CDR3 loop is CASSYAQAYEQYF. The CDR3 DNA reads TGTGCCAGCAGTTACGCACAGGCCTACGAGCAGTACTTC.

The V gene is TRBV7-2, the J gene TRBJ2-3; D uncertain. The germline V gene encodes CDR1 SGHTA and CDR2 FQGNSA. Trimming left V 6 bases short and J 9 bases short, with 13 bases between. The CDR3 length is 12 residues. The CDR3: CASSSHVGTQYF. The CDR3 coding sequence is TGTGCCAGCAGTTCTCACGTCGGAACGCAGTATTTT. Variable domain in full (rest from reference TRBV7-2 and TRBJ2-3): GAGVSQSPSNKVTEKGKDVELRCDPISGHTALYWYRQSLGQGLEFLIYFQGNSAPDKSGLPSDRFSAERTGGSVSTLTIQRTQQEDSAVYLCASSSHVGTQYFGPGTRLTVL.

The V call is TRBV9, the J call TRBJ2-5; D remains unclear. Germline V lookup: CDR1 SGDLS, CDR2 YYNGEE. The CDR3 runs 18 residues. Trimming stripped 0 bases from V and 4 bases from J, with 22 bases between. The CDR3 DNA is TGTGCCAGCAGCGTAGCGGGCGGAAGGAAATGGGGTCGAGAGACCCAGTACTTC. Its protein product is CASSVAGGRKWGRETQYF.

The CDR3 is CASSLQGLDTDTQYF. The CDR3 coding sequence is TGCGCCAGCAGCTTACAGGGTCTGGACACAGATACGCAGTATTTT. The J gene is TRBJ2-3, the V gene TRBV5-1, with a weak D call TRBD1 (6 bases). V shed 2 bases and J shed 2 bases, with 12 bases lying between them. Germline V gene data show CDR1 as SGHRS and CDR2 as YFSETQ. This CDR3 has 15 residues. Supplemented by reference TRBV5-1 and TRBJ2-3, the full variable domain reads KAGVTQTPRYLIKTRGQQVTLSCSPISGHRSVSWYQQTPGQGLQFLFEYFSETQRNKGNFPGRFSGRQFSNSRSEMNVSTLELGDSALYLCASSLQGLDTDTQYFGPGTRLTVL.

V usage is TRBV11-2 and J usage is TRBJ1-3; tentative D call: TRBD1 (5 bases). CDR1 is SGHAT and CDR2 is FQNNGV in the germline V gene. V lost 3 bases and J lost 3, with 12 bases in between. This CDR3 spans 15 amino acids. The CDR3 region has the DNA TGTGCCAGCAGCTTGGGGGGGGACCTTGGAAACACCATATATTTT. It yields the protein CASSLGGDLGNTIYF.

V usage is TRBV6-6 and J usage is TRBJ1-5; 8 bases are a match to TRBD1. Per the germline V gene, CDR1 is MNHNY and CDR2 is SVGAGI (reference sequence). The CDR3 extends over 15 amino acids. V gave up 2 bases and J gave up 5 bases; unmatched junction bases: 5. In nucleotides, the CDR3 is TGTGCCAGCAGTTACGGGCAGGGGGCTTATCAGCCCCAGCATTTT. This sequence encodes CASSYGQGAYQPQHF.

This clone was seen once. The rearrangement uses TRBV7-9 and TRBJ1-1; D ambiguous. The CDR3 has 12 residues. Germline CDR1 and CDR2: SEHNR and FQNEAQ (reference sequence). Between the trimmed V and J ends, which lost 5 bases and 4 bases, there was a span of 8 bases. Written as DNA, the CDR3 is TGTGCCAGCAGCCAAGTAGGCACTGAAGCTTTCTTT. Amino acid sequence: CASSQVGTEAFF. Filled out from reference TRBV7-9 and TRBJ1-1, the complete variable domain reads DTGVSQNPRHKITKRGQNVTFRCDPISEHNRLYWYRQTLGQGPEFLTYFQNEAQLEKSRLLSDRFSAERPKGSFSTLEIQRTEQGDSAMYLCASSQVGTEAFFGQGTRLTVV.

CDR3 amino acids: CSAGAGSPLHF. CDR3 bases: TGCAGTGCTGGCGCGGGGTCACCCCTCCACTTT. This chain joins TRBV20-1 and TRBJ1-6; D call uncertain. V lost 5 bases and J 10 bases, leaving 9 bases between the germline ends. CDR1 is DFQATT, CDR2 SNEGSKA, per germline (reference sequence). The CDR3 is 11 residues long.

The V call is TRBV7-9, the J call TRBJ1-5; 8 bases align to TRBD1. Looked up from germline, CDR1 is SEHNR and CDR2 is FQNEAQ (reference sequence). This CDR3 is built from 15 residues. The V and J ends lost 4 bases and 2 bases, in that order; junction bases with no gene match: 4. The CDR3 spells CASSSDRVGNQPQHF. The DNA of the CDR3 is TGTGCCAGCAGCTCGGACAGGGTTGGCAATCAGCCCCAGCATTTT.

This chain uses TRBV6-1 with TRBJ2-1, with TRBD2 identical over 8 bases. The length of the CDR3 is 14 residues. Germline V gene sequence: CDR1 MNHNS, CDR2 SASEGT. Unmatched junction bases numbered 4, after V lost 6 bases and J lost 3 bases. CDR3 coding DNA: TGTGCCAGCAGGTCGGGGGGGATCTACAATGAGCAGTTCTTC. Its translation is CASRSGGIYNEQFF.

This clone was seen only a few times. At the DNA level, this CDR3 is encoded by other sequences in the same sample as well. The rearrangement joins TRBV15 to TRBJ1-5; 9 nucleotides line up with TRBD1. The V segment lost 3 bases and the J segment 4 bases; nucleotides outside the gene matches: 1. The CDR3 is 14 amino acids. CDR1 and CDR2 (germline): LNHNV, YYDKDF (reference sequence). The CDR3 DNA follows: TGTGCCACCAGCAGGGACAGGGGAAATCAGCCCCAGCATTTT. Translating it yields CATSRDRGNQPQHF.

The count of this clone is one. The chain recombines TRBV7-2 with TRBJ1-3, with 7 bases fitting TRBD1. Germline assignment: CDR1 SGHTA and CDR2 FQGNSA. This CDR3 region has 15 residues. The J segment lost 0 bases and the V segment lost 5 bases, leaving 4 bases of the junction unmatched. The chain's CDR3 is CASSRDSLSGNTIYF. In nucleotides, the CDR3 is TGTGCCAGCAGCCGGGACAGCCTCTCTGGAAACACCATATATTTT.

The V and J genes are TRBV9 and TRBJ2-3; D not resolved. The germline gives CDR1 SGDLS, CDR2 YYNGEE. This CDR3 is built from 14 residues. V lost 3 bases, J lost 2 bases, and 10 bases lay in between. CDR3 sequence reads: CASSASLSTDTQYF. CDR3 nucleotide sequence: TGTGCCAGCAGCGCCTCCCTCTCCACAGATACGCAGTATTTT.

The gene calls are TRBV5-8 and TRBJ2-3; 8 nucleotides line up with TRBD1. The CDR3 runs to 14 residues. Losses at the gene ends were 2 bases for V and 3 bases for J; bases not matched to a gene: 2. Germline V gives CDR1 SGHTS, CDR2 YDEGEE. Here the CDR3 reads CASSFGQGTDTQYF. The CDR3 coding sequence is TGTGCCAGCAGCTTTGGACAGGGAACAGATACGCAGTATTTT.

CDR3 DNA: TGTGCCAGCAGCTCTTTCGACGGAACCTACAATGAGCAGTTCTTC. Protein sequence: CASSSFDGTYNEQFF. J is TRBJ2-1 and V is TRBV7-3; no clear D gene. The CDR3 consists of 15 residues. Germline CDR1 SGHTA, CDR2 FQGTGA. Trimming took off 4 bases at V and 2 bases at J, with 12 bases between the two ends.

The chain employs TRBV7-9 and TRBJ1-3, with D perhaps TRBD1 (6 bases). V was shortened by 0 bases and J by 2 bases, with 8 bases between the two germline ends. The CDR3 contains 15 residues. The germline gives CDR1 SEHNR, CDR2 FQNEAQ (reference sequence). CDR3 sequence reads: CASSLAQGTGNTIYF. For the CDR3, the DNA is TGTGCCAGCAGCTTAGCTCAGGGGACTGGAAACACCATATATTTT.

This clone occurred once. The J gene is TRBJ2-2, the V gene TRBV2; the D is unclear. This CDR3 region has 14 residues. The germline gives CDR1 SNHLY, CDR2 FYNNEI. V was trimmed by 8 bases and J by 2 bases, leaving 12 bases between them. CDR3: CASHLEANTGELFF. The CDR3 DNA is TGTGCCAGCCACTTGGAAGCTAACACCGGGGAGCTGTTTTTT.

This clone was recorded only once. DNA of the CDR3: TGTGCCAGCAGTCGGTATCGGACAGGGATCTATGGCTACACCTTC. This translates into CASSRYRTGIYGYTF. The chain employs TRBV6-6 and TRBJ1-2; the match to TRBD1 covers 8 bases. Unmatched junction bases numbered 9, after V lost 5 bases and J lost 4 bases. CDR1 MNHNY and CDR2 SVGAGI come from the germline V gene (reference sequence). The CDR3 has 15 amino acids.